This entry lists 10 T cell receptor beta chains sequenced from one sample in a study of blood T cell repertoires in COVID-19. Data came from immunoSEQ multiplex PCR; TCRdb stores just in-frame clones and leaves some out. The data contain around 100,000 clones, around nine tenths of them singletons. Sequencing was done on a sample of peripheral blood. The receptors shown here come from a woman in her seventies who had recovered from COVID-19.

This clone has a single count. CDR3 sequence (DNA): TGTGCCAGCAGCTTGGAACAGGGAGGGTCAGAGACCCAGTACTTC. Residues: CASSLEQGGSETQYF. The gene calls are TRBV5-4 and TRBJ2-5; possibly TRBD2 for D (7 bases). Germline CDR1 is SGHNT and CDR2 is YYREEE (reference sequence). The CDR3 length is 15 residues. The V end lost 0 bases, the J end lost 4 bases, and 13 bases lay between the germline ends.

The rearrangement joins TRBV19 to TRBJ1-5; TRBD1 matches at 7 bases. The V gene's germline CDR1 is LNHDA and CDR2 SQIVND (reference sequence). The CDR3 has 15 residues. The V and J ends lost 6 bases and 3 bases, in that order; junction bases with no gene match: 8. CDR3 sequence: CASRTGDRYNQPQHF. CDR3 DNA: TGTGCCAGTAGAACTGGGGACAGATACAATCAGCCCCAGCATTTT.

This clone was counted once. The chain employs TRBV7-9 and TRBJ1-6; D might be TRBD1 (6 bases). CDR1 is SEHNR, CDR2 FQNEAQ, per germline (reference sequence). The CDR3 extends over 16 amino acids. V lost 3 bases to trimming and J lost 4 bases, with 13 bases between them. The CDR3 loop is CASSFQPGQYNSPLHF. The CDR3 DNA sequence: TGTGCCAGCAGCTTTCAACCGGGACAATATAATTCACCCCTCCACTTT.

This chain connects TRBV11-2 to TRBJ2-2; TRBD1 is a possible D gene (5 bases). Germline values: CDR1 SGHAT, CDR2 FQNNGV. The CDR3 is 14 residues long. V lost 1 base to trimming and J lost 6 bases, with 9 bases between them. CDR3 loop: CASSLALRAGELFF. In DNA form, the CDR3 reads TGTGCCAGCAGCTTAGCCCTCAGGGCCGGGGAGCTGTTTTTT.

This chain joins TRBV7-8 and TRBJ2-5; perhaps TRBD2 as D (6 bases). In germline, CDR1 is SGHVS, CDR2 FQNEAQ. The V and J ends lost 5 bases and 1 base respectively, with 17 bases between them. The CDR3 consists of 16 residues. The CDR3 loop is CASSARLGGTQETQYF. The CDR3, as DNA: TGTGCCAGCAGCGCCCGCCTGGGGGGAACCCAAGAGACCCAGTACTTC.

This chain connects TRBV5-5 to TRBJ2-1; tentative D call: TRBD1 (6 bases). This CDR3 contains 15 residues. The V end was cut by 1 base, the J end by 0 bases, with 8 bases between. Per the germline V gene, CDR1 is SGHKS and CDR2 is YYEKEE (reference sequence). The CDR3 DNA reads TGTGCCAGCAGCTTGACGGACAGCTCCTACAATGAGCAGTTCTTC. The encoded protein is CASSLTDSSYNEQFF.

The J gene is TRBJ1-3, the V gene TRBV24-1, with 9 bases lining up with TRBD1. J gave up 5 bases and V 0 bases, and 10 bases lay outside the gene matches. Germline assignment: CDR1 KGHDR and CDR2 SFDVKD. The CDR3 covers 18 residues. The CDR3, as DNA: TGTGCCACCAGTGATTTGCCCACATGGGGACAGGGTCGAAACACCATATATTTT. Protein product: CATSDLPTWGQGRNTIYF.

This chain uses TRBV3-1 (or the pseudogene TRBV3-2) with TRBJ2-2; 9 bases agree with TRBD2. Germline V gene lookup returns CDR1 LGHDT and CDR2 YNNKEL (reference sequence). The CDR3 totals 17 residues. Germline trimming cut 6 bases from V and 5 bases from J; bases unmatched to any gene: 13. The CDR3 bases are TGTGCCAGCAGTCGACGACGAGCGGGGGGAGGGACCGGGGAGCTGTTTTTT. Its translation is CASSRRRAGGGTGELFF.

J is TRBJ1-3 and V is TRBV28, with 7 nucleotides matching TRBD1. Germline V gives CDR1 MDHEN, CDR2 SYDVKM. The CDR3 loop spans 15 amino acids. Germline trimming cut 6 bases from V and 0 bases from J; bases unmatched to any gene: 5. The CDR3 DNA reads as TGTGCCAGCAGATTGACAGGGAGCTCTGGAAACACCATATATTTT. Protein: CASRLTGSSGNTIYF.

The chain joins TRBV28 to TRBJ1-5; 7 positions agree with TRBD1. Germline values: CDR1 MDHEN, CDR2 SYDVKM. The CDR3 sequence is 16 residues long. Trimming removed 4 bases from V and 3 bases from J; junction bases left unmatched: 9. The CDR3 protein is CASSSRQGRINQPQHF. CDR3 nucleotides: TGTGCCAGCAGTTCTAGACAGGGAAGAATCAATCAGCCCCAGCATTTT. Drawing the rest from reference TRBV28 and TRBJ1-5, the complete variable domain is DVKVTQSSRYLVKRTGEKVFLECVQDMDHENMFWYRQDPGLGLRLIYFSYDVKMKEKGDIPEGYSVSREKKERFSLILESASTNQTSMYLCASSSRQGRINQPQHFGDGTRLSIL.